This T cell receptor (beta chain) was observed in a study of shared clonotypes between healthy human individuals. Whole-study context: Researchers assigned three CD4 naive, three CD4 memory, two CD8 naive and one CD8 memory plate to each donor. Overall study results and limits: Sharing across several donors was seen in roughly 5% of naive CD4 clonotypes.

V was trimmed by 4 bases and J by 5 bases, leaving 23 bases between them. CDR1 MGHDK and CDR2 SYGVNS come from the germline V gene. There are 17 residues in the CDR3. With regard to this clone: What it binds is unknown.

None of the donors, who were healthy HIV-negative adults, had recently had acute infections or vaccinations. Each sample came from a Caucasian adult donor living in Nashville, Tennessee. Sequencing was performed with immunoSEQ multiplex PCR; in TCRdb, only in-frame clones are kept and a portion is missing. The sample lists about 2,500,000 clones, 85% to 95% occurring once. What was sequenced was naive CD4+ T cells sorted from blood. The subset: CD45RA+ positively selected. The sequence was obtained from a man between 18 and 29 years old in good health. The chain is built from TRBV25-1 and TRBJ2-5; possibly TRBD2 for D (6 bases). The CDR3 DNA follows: TGTGCCAGCAGTGCCGGGACTGGGGCCCTTACCCCGGAGACCCAGTACTTC. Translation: CASSAGTGALTPETQYF.